The 3 T cell receptor beta chains presented below share a single source sample, sequenced in a study of blood T cell repertoires in COVID-19 (TCRdb year 2020). The method behind the library was the immunoSEQ multiplex PCR assay. TCRdb re-hosts the immuneACCESS table, in-frame sequences only. Its copies lack some clones; in the studies checked, an unresolved V gene accounts for under half of them, and the cause for the rest is not known. Counted in this sample were about 250,000 clones; around 86% of them appeared once. The top ten clones comprise 15% to 18% of the sample. Specimen: PBMCs or T cells enriched from blood (not recorded which). The receptors derive from a man younger than 35 who had recovered from COVID-19.

This clone has more than one count but fewer than ten. The CDR3 is CASSVEKGTGQTPKNTEAFF. DNA for the CDR3: TGTGCCAGCAGCGTAGAGAAGGGGACGGGACAGACCCCAAAGAACACTGAAGCTTTCTTT. This chain links TRBV9 with TRBJ1-1; 7 nucleotides match TRBD1. V lost 0 bases and J lost 1; bases outside the gene matches: 18. Germline V lookup: CDR1 SGDLS, CDR2 YYNGEE. The CDR3 has 20 amino acids.

V gene TRBV6-5 combines with J gene TRBJ2-1; 11 bases are shared with TRBD2. V lost 7 bases to trimming and J lost 7 bases; unmatched junction nucleotides: 9. Germline V gives CDR1 MNHEY, CDR2 SVGAGI. The CDR3 contains 15 residues. CDR3 sequence (DNA): TGTGCCAGCACCCGAGCCACTAGCGGGAGTAATGAGCAGTTCTTC. Protein sequence: CASTRATSGSNEQFF.

Remarks on this clone: Other DNA variants within this sample encode the same CDR3. The chain combines TRBV5-1 with TRBJ2-6; TRBD1 matches at 8 bases. The CDR3 covers 17 residues. V gave up 0 bases and J gave up 0 bases; unmatched junction bases: 2. Germline V CDR1 and CDR2: SGHRS, YFSETQ. CDR3 bases: TGCGCCAGCAGCTTGGAGACAGGGGTCTCTGGGGCCAACGTCCTGACTTTC. This gives the protein CASSLETGVSGANVLTF.